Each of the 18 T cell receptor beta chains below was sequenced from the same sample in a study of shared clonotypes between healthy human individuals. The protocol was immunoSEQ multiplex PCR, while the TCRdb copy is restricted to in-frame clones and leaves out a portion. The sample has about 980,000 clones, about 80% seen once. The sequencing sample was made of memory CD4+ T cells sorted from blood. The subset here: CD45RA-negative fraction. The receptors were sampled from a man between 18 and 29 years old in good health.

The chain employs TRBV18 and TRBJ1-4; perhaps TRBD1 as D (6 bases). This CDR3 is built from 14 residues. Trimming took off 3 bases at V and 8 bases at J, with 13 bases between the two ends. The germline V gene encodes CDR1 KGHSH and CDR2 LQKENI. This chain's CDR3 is CASSPQQGGEKLFF. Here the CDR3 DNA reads TGTGCCAGCTCACCGCAACAGGGTGGGGAAAAACTGTTTTTT.

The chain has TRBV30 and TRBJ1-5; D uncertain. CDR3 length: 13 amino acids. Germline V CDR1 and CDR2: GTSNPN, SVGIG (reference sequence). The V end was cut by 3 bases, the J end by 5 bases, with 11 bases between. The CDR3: CAWRGKGDQPQHF. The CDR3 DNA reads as TGTGCCTGGAGAGGAAAGGGCGATCAGCCCCAGCATTTT.

The CDR3, as DNA: TGCGCCAGCAGTGACGGGTTCAATCAGCCCCAGCATTTT. This encodes CASSDGFNQPQHF. The chain couples TRBV10-2 to TRBJ1-5; the D is unclear. Germline values: CDR1 WSHSY, CDR2 SAAADI. The CDR3 loop spans 13 amino acids. The V end lost 3 bases, the J end lost 3 bases, and 6 bases lay between the germline ends.

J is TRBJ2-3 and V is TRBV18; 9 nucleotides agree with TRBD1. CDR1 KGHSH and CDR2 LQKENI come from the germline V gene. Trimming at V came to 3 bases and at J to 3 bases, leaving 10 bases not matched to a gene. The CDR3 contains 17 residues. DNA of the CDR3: TGTGCCAGCTCACCTATTGGACAGGGGAGCGGTACAGATACGCAGTATTTT. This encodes CASSPIGQGSGTDTQYF.

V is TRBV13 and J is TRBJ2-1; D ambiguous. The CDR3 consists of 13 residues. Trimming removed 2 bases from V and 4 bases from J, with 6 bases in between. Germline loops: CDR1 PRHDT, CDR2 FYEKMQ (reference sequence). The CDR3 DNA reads TGTGCCAGCAGCTTAACTTTGTACAATGAGCAGTTCTTC. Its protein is CASSLTLYNEQFF.

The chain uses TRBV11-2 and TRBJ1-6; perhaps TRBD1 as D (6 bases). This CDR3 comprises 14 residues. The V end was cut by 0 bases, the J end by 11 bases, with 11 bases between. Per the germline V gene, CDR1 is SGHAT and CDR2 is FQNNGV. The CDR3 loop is CASSLEQGLTPLHF. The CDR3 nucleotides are TGTGCCAGCAGCTTAGAACAGGGCTTGACACCCCTCCACTTT.

The CDR3 sequence is CASSSAGGPNGEQFF. The DNA for the CDR3 is TGTGCCAGCAGCTCAGCGGGGGGGCCGAATGGAGAGCAGTTCTTC. The V and J genes are TRBV9 and TRBJ2-1; 10 bases line up with TRBD2. This CDR3 region has 15 residues. Germline V gene sequence: CDR1 SGDLS, CDR2 YYNGEE. J lost 10 bases, V lost 4 bases, and 11 bases had no gene match.

The CDR3 DNA sequence: TGTGCCAGCTCCGGAAGCCGAAAGACCCAGTACTTC. Residues: CASSGSRKTQYF. The chain uses TRBV18 and TRBJ2-5; no clear D. The CDR3 length is 12 residues. The V end was cut by 6 bases, the J end by 6 bases, with 11 bases between. Germline CDR1 KGHSH, CDR2 LQKENI.

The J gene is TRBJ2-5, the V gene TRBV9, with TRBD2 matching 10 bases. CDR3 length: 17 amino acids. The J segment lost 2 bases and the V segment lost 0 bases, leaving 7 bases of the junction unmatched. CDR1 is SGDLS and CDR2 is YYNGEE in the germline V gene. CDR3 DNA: TGTGCCAGCAGCGTAGGTTCTAGCGGGGGACTACAAGAGACCCAGTACTTC. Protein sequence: CASSVGSSGGLQETQYF.

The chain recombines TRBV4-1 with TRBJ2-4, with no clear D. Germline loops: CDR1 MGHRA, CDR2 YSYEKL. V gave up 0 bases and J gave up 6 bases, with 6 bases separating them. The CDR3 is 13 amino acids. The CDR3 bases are TGCGCCAGCAGCCAAGATTCAATAAACATTCAGTACTTC. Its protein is CASSQDSINIQYF.

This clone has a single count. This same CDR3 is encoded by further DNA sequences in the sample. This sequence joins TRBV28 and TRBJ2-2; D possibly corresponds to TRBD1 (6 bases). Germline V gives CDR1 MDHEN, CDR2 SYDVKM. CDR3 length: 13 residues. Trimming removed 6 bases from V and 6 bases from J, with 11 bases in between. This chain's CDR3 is CASSPGVPGELFF. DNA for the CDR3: TGTGCCAGCAGCCCAGGGGTTCCCGGGGAGCTGTTTTTT.

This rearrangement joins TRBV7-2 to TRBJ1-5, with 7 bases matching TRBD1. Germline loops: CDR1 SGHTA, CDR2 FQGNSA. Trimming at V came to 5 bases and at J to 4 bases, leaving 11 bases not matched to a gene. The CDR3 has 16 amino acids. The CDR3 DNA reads TGTGCCAGCAGCGGGGGTGTAGGGGGCTTTAATCAGCCCCAGCATTTT. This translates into CASSGGVGGFNQPQHF. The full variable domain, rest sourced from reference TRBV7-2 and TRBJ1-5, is GAGVSQSPSNKVTEKGKDVELRCDPISGHTALYWYRQSLGQGLEFLIYFQGNSAPDKSGLPSDRFSAERTGGSVSTLTIQRTQQEDSAVYLCASSGGVGGFNQPQHFGDGTRLSIL.

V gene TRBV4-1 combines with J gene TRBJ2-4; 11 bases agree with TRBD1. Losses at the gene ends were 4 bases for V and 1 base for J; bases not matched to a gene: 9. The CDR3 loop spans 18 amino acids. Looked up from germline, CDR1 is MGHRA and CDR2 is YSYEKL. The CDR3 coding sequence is TGCGCCAGCAGCCTAGGGGAAGGACAGGGGGCGGCCAAAAACATTCAGTACTTC. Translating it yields CASSLGEGQGAAKNIQYF.

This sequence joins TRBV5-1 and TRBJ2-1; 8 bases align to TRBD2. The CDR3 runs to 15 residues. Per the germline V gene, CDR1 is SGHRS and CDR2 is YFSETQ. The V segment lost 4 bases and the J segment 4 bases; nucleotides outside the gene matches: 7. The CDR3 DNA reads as TGCGCCAGCAGCCCCTTGAGCGGGGGTTACAATGAGCAGTTCTTC. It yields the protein CASSPLSGGYNEQFF. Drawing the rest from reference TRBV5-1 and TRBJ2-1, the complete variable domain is KAGVTQTPRYLIKTRGQQVTLSCSPISGHRSVSWYQQTPGQGLQFLFEYFSETQRNKGNFPGRFSGRQFSNSRSEMNVSTLELGDSALYLCASSPLSGGYNEQFFGPGTRLTVL.

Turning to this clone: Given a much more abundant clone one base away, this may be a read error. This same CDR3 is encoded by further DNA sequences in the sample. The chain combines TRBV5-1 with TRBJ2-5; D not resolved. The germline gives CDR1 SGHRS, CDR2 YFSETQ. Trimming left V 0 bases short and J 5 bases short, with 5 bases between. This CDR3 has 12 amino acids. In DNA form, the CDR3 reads TGCGCCAGCAGCTTGGTTTGGGAGACCCAGTACTTC. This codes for CASSLVWETQYF.

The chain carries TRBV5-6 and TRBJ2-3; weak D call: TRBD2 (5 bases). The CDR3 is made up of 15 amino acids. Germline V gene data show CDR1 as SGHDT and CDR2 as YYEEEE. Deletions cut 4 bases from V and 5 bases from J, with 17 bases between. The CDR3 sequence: CASSLDRTGIDTQYF. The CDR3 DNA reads TGTGCCAGCAGCCTGGACCGGACCGGGATAGATACGCAGTATTTT.

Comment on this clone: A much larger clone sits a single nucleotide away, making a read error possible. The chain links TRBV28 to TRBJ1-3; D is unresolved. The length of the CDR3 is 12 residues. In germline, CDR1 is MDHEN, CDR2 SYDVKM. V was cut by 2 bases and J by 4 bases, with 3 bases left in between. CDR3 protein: CASSLAGNTIYF. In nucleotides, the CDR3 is TGTGCCAGCAGTTTAGCAGGAAACACCATATATTTT.

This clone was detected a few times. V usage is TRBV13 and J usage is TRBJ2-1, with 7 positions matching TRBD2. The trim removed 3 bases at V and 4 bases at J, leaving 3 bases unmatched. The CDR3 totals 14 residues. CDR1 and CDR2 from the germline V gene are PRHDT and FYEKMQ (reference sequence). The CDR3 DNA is TGTGCCAGCAGCTTCCCTAGCGGTTACAATGAGCAGTTCTTC. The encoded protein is CASSFPSGYNEQFF.